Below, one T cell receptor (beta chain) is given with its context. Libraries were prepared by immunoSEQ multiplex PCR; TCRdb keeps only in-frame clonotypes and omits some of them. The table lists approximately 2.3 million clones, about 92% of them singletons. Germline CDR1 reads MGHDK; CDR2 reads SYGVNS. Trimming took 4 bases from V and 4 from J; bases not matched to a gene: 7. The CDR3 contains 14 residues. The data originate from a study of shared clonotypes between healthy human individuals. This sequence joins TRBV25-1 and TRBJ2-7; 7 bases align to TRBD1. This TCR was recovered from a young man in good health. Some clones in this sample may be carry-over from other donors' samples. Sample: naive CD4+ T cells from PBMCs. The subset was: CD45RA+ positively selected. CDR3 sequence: CASSALDRAYEQYF. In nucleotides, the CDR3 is TGTGCCAGCAGTGCCCTCGACAGGGCTTACGAGCAGTACTTC.